The 21 T cell receptor beta chains below were found in one sample sequenced in a study of cytomegalovirus exposure and HLA in healthy donors. It was with 60 Vbeta and 13 Jbeta primers that the PCR ran. Using immunoSEQ multiplex PCR, the repertoire was profiled, and TCRdb retains in-frame clones only, with some absent. This sample has approximately 180,000 clones, with around 85% found just once. Material: PBMCs. The origin of the receptors is a man aged 18 to 35 in good health and CMV-seronegative.

As concerns this clone: An end of the junction does not agree with germline; a read error may underlie this. CDR3 region: CSSSVGRENQPQHF. As DNA, the CDR3 is TGTTCCAGCAGCGTAGGACGGGAGAATCAGCCCCAGCATTTT. The rearrangement uses TRBV7-9 and TRBJ1-5; D call uncertain. Germline-derived CDR1 and CDR2 are SEHNR and FQNEAQ (reference sequence). The CDR3 consists of 14 residues.

The V and J genes are TRBV5-8 and TRBJ2-7; D is unclear. Per germline, CDR1 SGHTS and CDR2 YDEGEE. V lost 2 bases and J lost 4, with 7 bases in between. The CDR3 is 12 amino acids. CDR3 amino acids: CASSFSGYEQYF. CDR3 nucleotides: TGTGCCAGCAGCTTTTCGGGTTACGAGCAGTACTTC.

This chain connects TRBV7-9 to TRBJ2-3; 8 bases are a match to TRBD2. The CDR3 is 16 residues long. V lost 6 bases and J lost 7; bases outside the gene matches: 15. Per the germline V gene, CDR1 is SEHNR and CDR2 is FQNEAQ (reference sequence). The DNA of the CDR3 is TGTGCCAGCAGGCCGAGACTAGCGTTGGGAGAGAATACGCAGTATTTT. Translation gives CASRPRLALGENTQYF.

This rearrangement joins TRBV6-1 to TRBJ2-5, with D possibly being TRBD2 (7 bases). Germline V gives CDR1 MNHNS, CDR2 SASEGT. Trimming removed 2 bases from V and 7 bases from J, with 17 bases in between. CDR3 size: 15 residues. This CDR3 is CASSEYGGGGATQYF. As DNA, the CDR3 is TGTGCCAGCAGTGAATATGGGGGAGGGGGGGCGACCCAGTACTTC.

The rearrangement uses TRBV27 and TRBJ1-2, with D perhaps TRBD1 (6 bases). The ends were cut back, 3 bases at V and 4 bases at J, with 9 bases in the middle. Germline V CDR1 and CDR2: MNHEY, SMNVEV (reference sequence). This CDR3 region has 13 residues. CDR3 DNA sequence: TGTGCCAGCAGTTTCTACAGGGCCTATGGCTACACCTTC. Protein product: CASSFYRAYGYTF.

This clone has just one count. The chain couples TRBV15 to TRBJ2-2; 8 bases are a match to TRBD2. Germline-derived CDR1 and CDR2 are LNHNV and YYDKDF (reference sequence). Trimming cost V 5 bases and J 5 bases; bases outside gene matches: 10. CDR3 length equals 16 residues. The DNA of the CDR3 is TGTGCCACCAGCTCTCGGTCGGGGGGGCGTACCGGGGAGCTGTTTTTT. This translates into CATSSRSGGRTGELFF.

V and J are TRBV10-3 and TRBJ1-1, with unresolved D. Between the trimmed V and J ends, which lost 2 bases and 1 base, there was a span of 8 bases. The germline V gene has CDR1 ENHRY and CDR2 SYGVKD. The CDR3 loop spans 14 amino acids. The CDR3 loop reads CAISEKAQNTEAFF. In nucleotides, the CDR3 is TGTGCCATCAGTGAGAAAGCCCAGAACACTGAAGCTTTCTTT.

V and J are TRBV29-1 and TRBJ2-6; TRBD1 aligns across 8 bases. The CDR3 totals 14 residues. CDR1 and CDR2 (germline): SQVTM, ANQGSEA. The junction had 3 bases not matched to a gene; V was cut back by 6 bases and J by 2 bases. The CDR3 region has the DNA TGCAGCGTGCAGGGGGCGGCTGGGGCCAACGTCCTGACTTTC. It yields the protein CSVQGAAGANVLTF. Complete variable domain (other parts from reference TRBV29-1 and TRBJ2-6): SAVISQKPSRDICQRGTSLTIQCQVDSQVTMMFWYRQQPGQSLTLIATANQGSEATYESGFVIDKFPISRPNLTFSTLTVSNMSPEDSSIYLCSVQGAAGANVLTFGAGSRLTVL.

This clone was detected once. The V gene is TRBV11-2, the J gene TRBJ2-6, with D possibly matching TRBD1 (6 bases). Germline-derived CDR1 and CDR2 are SGHAT and FQNNGV. V lost 5 bases to trimming and J lost 4 bases, with 12 bases between them. This CDR3 has 15 residues. CDR3 residues: CASSPQGSGANVLTF. The DNA of the CDR3 is TGTGCCAGCAGCCCGCAGGGGAGCGGGGCCAACGTCCTGACTTTC.

The chain carries TRBV11-2 and TRBJ2-3; weak D call: TRBD1 (5 bases). The CDR3 runs to 15 residues. V shed 2 bases and J shed 0 bases, with 9 bases lying between them. Germline V gene sequence: CDR1 SGHAT, CDR2 FQNNGV. As DNA, the CDR3 is TGTGCCAGCAGCTTATTAACAGGCAGCACAGATACGCAGTATTTT. Protein sequence: CASSLLTGSTDTQYF.

Comments on this clone: One junction end disagrees with the germline gene, perhaps due to a read error. This rearrangement joins TRBV7-9 to TRBJ2-2; D is ambiguous. Germline V gene lookup returns CDR1 SEHNR and CDR2 FQNEAQ (reference sequence). CDR3 length: 13 residues. The CDR3 sequence is CSSSPKPTGELFF. CDR3 in DNA: TGTTCCAGCAGCCCGAAGCCCACCGGGGAGCTGTTTTTT.

The V and J genes are TRBV29-1 and TRBJ2-7, with TRBD1 identical over 8 bases. With 6 bases clipped from V and 4 bases from J, the junction kept 14 bases outside the gene matches. The germline V gene encodes CDR1 SQVTM and CDR2 ANQGSEA. The CDR3 contains 15 residues. CDR3 in DNA: TGCAGCGTGAACGGGGTTCAGGGGGCGCTATACGAGCAGTACTTC. Protein product: CSVNGVQGALYEQYF.

J is TRBJ1-6 and V is TRBV7-9; TRBD1 matches 10 bases. Per germline, CDR1 SEHNR and CDR2 FQNEAQ (reference sequence). This CDR3 comprises 16 residues. With V trimmed by 5 bases and J by 7 bases, 8 bases remained unmatched. The CDR3 region has the DNA TGTGCCAGCAGCCCCCAACCGGGACAGGGGAATTCACCCCTCCACTTT. Protein product: CASSPQPGQGNSPLHF. Full variable domain (remainder filled in from reference TRBV7-9 and TRBJ1-6): DTGVSQNPRHKITKRGQNVTFRCDPISEHNRLYWYRQTLGQGPEFLTYFQNEAQLEKSRLLSDRFSAERPKGSFSTLEIQRTEQGDSAMYLCASSPQPGQGNSPLHFGNGTRLTVT.

V gene TRBV28 combines with J gene TRBJ1-2; D is possibly TRBD1 (5 bases). Germline CDR1 MDHEN, CDR2 SYDVKM. V lost 4 bases, J lost 3 bases, and 12 bases lay in between. CDR3 size: 14 residues. The CDR3 coding sequence is TGTGCCAGCAGTTCCCCCGGCAGGGACTATGGCTACACCTTC. Its protein product is CASSSPGRDYGYTF.

This clone was seen a single time. The chain carries TRBV6-6 and TRBJ2-7; 7 nucleotides align to TRBD1. This CDR3 is 13 amino acids long. Trimming removed 9 bases from V and 5 bases from J; junction bases left unmatched: 10. Germline V CDR1 and CDR2: MNHNY, SVGAGI (reference sequence). This chain's CDR3 is CASYRGPDHEQYF. Here the CDR3 DNA reads TGTGCCAGTTACAGGGGACCAGACCACGAGCAGTACTTC.

This clone showed up just a few times. This rearrangement joins TRBV5-1 to TRBJ2-4; 7 bases line up with TRBD1. CDR1 is SGHRS and CDR2 is YFSETQ in the germline V gene. The V and J ends lost 3 bases and 4 bases, in that order; junction bases with no gene match: 7. CDR3 length equals 15 residues. The CDR3 region is CASSWGTELKNIQYF. As DNA, the CDR3 is TGCGCCAGCAGCTGGGGGACAGAATTAAAAAACATTCAGTACTTC.

For this clone: The junction does not match germline at one end; this may be a read error. The V gene is TRBV7-9, the J gene TRBJ1-3, with TRBD1 matching over 9 bases. CDR1 is SEHNR and CDR2 is FQNEAQ in the germline V gene (reference sequence). The CDR3 spans 16 residues. The CDR3 loop is CSSRLGQGFSGNTIYF. CDR3 sequence (DNA): TGTTCCAGCAGACTAGGACAGGGGTTCTCTGGAAACACCATATATTTT.

This CDR3 is CAISPGPTGKNIQYF. DNA for the CDR3: TGTGCCATCTCCCCTGGCCCAACGGGTAAAAACATTCAGTACTTC. The J gene is TRBJ2-4, the V gene TRBV27; D gene uncertain. This CDR3 comprises 15 residues. Trimming left V 10 bases short and J 4 bases short, with 20 bases between. Looked up from germline, CDR1 is MNHEY and CDR2 is SMNVEV (reference sequence).

The rearrangement joins TRBV7-9 to TRBJ2-7; 8 nucleotides agree with TRBD1. With 5 bases clipped from V and 3 bases from J, the junction kept 6 bases outside the gene matches. Germline V gene data show CDR1 as SEHNR and CDR2 as FQNEAQ (reference sequence). The CDR3 contains 14 residues. CDR3 in DNA: TGTGCCAGCAGCCACAGGACAGGGCTCTACGAGCAGTACTTC. Translating it yields CASSHRTGLYEQYF.

The chain uses TRBV9 and TRBJ1-4, with 10 bases lining up with TRBD1. V shed 0 bases, J shed 0 bases, and the junction held 5 bases outside the gene matches. The CDR3 is 18 residues long. CDR1 is SGDLS and CDR2 is YYNGEE in the germline V gene. The CDR3 protein is CASSVGDRGQPTNEKLFF. The CDR3 bases are TGTGCCAGCAGCGTAGGAGACAGGGGGCAACCAACTAATGAAAAACTGTTTTTT.

A few counts support this clone. This chain links TRBV6-6 with TRBJ1-5; D gene unclear. The germline V gene encodes CDR1 MNHNY and CDR2 SVGAGI (reference sequence). V shed 2 bases and J shed 1 base, with 6 bases lying between them. The CDR3 loop spans 14 amino acids. The chain's CDR3 is CASSYTASNQPQHF. CDR3 coding DNA: TGTGCCAGCAGTTACACAGCAAGCAATCAGCCCCAGCATTTT.